Each of the 20 T cell receptor beta chains below was sequenced from the same sample in a study of neurological immune-mediated disorders. Time point here: technical triplicate 1. Via MiXCR, TCRdb re-called the 5' RACE reads, giving one row per CDR3 protein. The sample yields tens of thousands of distinct CDR3 sequences, roughly 11% seen once. Sequencing was performed on PBMCs. Receptors originate from a man aged 60 to 75 with HTLV-1-associated myelopathy (HAM/TSP).

This clonotype was seen a few times. The chain recombines TRBV3-1 with TRBJ1-3; D call uncertain. The CDR3 consists of 15 residues. Germline assignment: CDR1 LGHDT and CDR2 YNNKEL (reference sequence). V shed 4 bases and J shed 0 bases, with 10 bases lying between them. CDR3 DNA sequence: TGTGCCAGCAGCCCTGGTAGCGCCTCTGGAAACACCATATATTTT. This sequence encodes CASSPGSASGNTIYF. Drawing the rest from reference TRBV3-1 and TRBJ1-3, the complete variable domain is DTAVSQTPKYLVTQMGNDKSIKCEQNLGHDTMYWYKQDSKKFLKIMFSYNNKELIINETVPNRFSPKSPDKAHLNLHINSLELGDSAVYFCASSPGSASGNTIYFGEGSWLTVV.

This clonotype was recorded many times. The chain links TRBV20-1 to TRBJ2-5; 10 bases fit TRBD1. Germline V lookup: CDR1 DFQATT, CDR2 SNEGSKA (reference sequence). CDR3 length equals 14 residues. Trimming took 0 bases from V and 10 from J; bases not matched to a gene: 8. CDR3 protein: CSAREPGQGSVQYF. The CDR3 DNA reads as TGCAGTGCTAGAGAACCGGGACAGGGGTCAGTCCAGTACTTC.

This clonotype was seen ten or more times. This sequence joins TRBV15 and TRBJ1-3, with a possible D match to TRBD1 (5 bases). CDR1 and CDR2 (germline): LNHNV, YYDKDF (reference sequence). The CDR3 consists of 15 residues. The V and J ends lost 5 bases and 4 bases respectively, with 15 bases between them. The CDR3 DNA reads as TGTGCCACCAGCTCGGCAGGGTTTTCAGGAAACACCATATATTTT. It encodes CATSSAGFSGNTIYF.

This clonotype was picked up many times. The rearrangement joins TRBV5-5 to TRBJ2-1; 7 positions match TRBD2. Unmatched junction bases numbered 5, after V lost 3 bases and J lost 8 bases. CDR1 and CDR2 from the germline V gene are SGHKS and YYEKEE (reference sequence). The length of the CDR3 is 13 residues. CDR3 amino acids: CASSSYSGYEQFF. CDR3 in DNA: TGTGCCAGCAGCTCCTATAGCGGGTATGAGCAGTTCTTC.

This clonotype has ten or more counts. This chain connects TRBV20-1 to TRBJ1-2; TRBD1 matches 7 bases. With 0 bases clipped from V and 13 bases from J, the junction kept 17 bases outside the gene matches. This CDR3 is built from 15 residues. Germline V gives CDR1 DFQATT, CDR2 SNEGSKA (reference sequence). CDR3 DNA sequence: TGCAGTGCTAGAGACCCAGGGGGGGGGCGCCCCGCTCCCACCTTC. This encodes CSARDPGGGRPAPTF.

At least ten counts were recorded for this clonotype. The chain has TRBV5-1 and TRBJ2-7, with TRBD2 matching over 9 bases. Unmatched junction bases numbered 8, after V lost 0 bases and J lost 4 bases. Per the germline V gene, CDR1 is SGHRS and CDR2 is YFSETQ. CDR3 length equals 16 residues. The CDR3 protein is CASSLASLAGSYEQYF. CDR3 nucleotides: TGCGCCAGCAGCTTGGCCAGCCTAGCGGGATCTTACGAGCAGTACTTC.

This clonotype was observed many times. This chain uses TRBV20-1 with TRBJ2-1; 10 positions agree with TRBD2. The J segment lost 7 bases and the V segment lost 0 bases, leaving 6 bases of the junction unmatched. The length of the CDR3 is 15 residues. CDR1 and CDR2 from the germline V gene are DFQATT and SNEGSKA (reference sequence). In DNA, the CDR3 is TGCAGTGCTAGAGATGCCGGACTAGCGGAAAATGAGCAGTTCTTC. Translation gives CSARDAGLAENEQFF.

This clonotype occurred many times. The chain has TRBV29-1 and TRBJ1-1, with unresolved D. The germline gives CDR1 SQVTM, CDR2 ANQGSEA. The CDR3 loop spans 9 amino acids. V lost 7 bases to trimming and J lost 11 bases, with 11 bases between them. CDR3: CSAGIGAFF. The CDR3 nucleotides are TGCAGCGCTGGTATTGGGGCTTTCTTT.

This clonotype was picked up many times. The chain joins TRBV12-3 or TRBV12-4 to TRBJ2-1, with 8 bases that match TRBD2. V lost 5 bases, J lost 7 bases, and 4 bases stayed unmatched. The CDR3 is 13 residues long. In nucleotides, the CDR3 is TGTGCCAGCAGTCCAGCGGGAGAGAATGAGCAGTTCTTC. It translates to CASSPAGENEQFF.

This clonotype was detected many times. The CDR3 nucleotides read TGTGCCAGCAGTACGGGTCAGGGGGCCTATGGCTACACCTTC. It translates to CASSTGQGAYGYTF. This rearrangement joins TRBV6-1 to TRBJ1-2; 8 bases line up with TRBD1. Germline V gives CDR1 MNHNS, CDR2 SASEGT. J was trimmed by 4 bases and V by 5 bases; bases with no gene match: 6. This CDR3 is 14 amino acids long.

In regard to this clonotype: At one of its ends the junction is not consistent with the germline gene, which may arise from a read error. V is TRBV24-1 and J is TRBJ2-2; 9 nucleotides agree with TRBD1. The CDR3 extends over 15 amino acids. Germline V lookup: CDR1 KGHDR, CDR2 SFDVKD. In DNA form, the CDR3 reads TGTGCCACCAGTGATGGGGACAGGGACACCTGGGAGCTGTCTTTT. This codes for CATSDGDRDTWELSF.

The rearrangement joins TRBV20-1 to TRBJ2-1, with TRBD2 matching 8 bases. CDR3 length: 12 amino acids. Germline CDR1 is DFQATT and CDR2 is SNEGSKA (reference sequence). CDR3 coding DNA: TGCAGCCTAACTAGCGGTGACCAGGAGCAGTTCTTC. It encodes CSLTSGDQEQFF.

This clonotype was counted many times. The chain carries TRBV29-1 and TRBJ2-3; D ambiguous. CDR1 and CDR2 from the germline V gene are SQVTM and ANQGSEA. There are 13 residues in the CDR3. V shed 4 bases and J shed 6 bases, with 14 bases lying between them. The CDR3 reads CSVATVLSDTQYF. DNA for the CDR3: TGCAGCGTTGCTACCGTTTTGTCGGATACGCAGTATTTT.

In its sample, this clonotype was seen many times. The CDR3 sequence is CASRLKLAGARQFF. CDR3 nucleotides: TGTGCCAGCAGGCTAAAGCTAGCGGGAGCAAGGCAGTTCTTC. The chain employs TRBV7-2 and TRBJ2-1; 10 bases are a match to TRBD2. Per the germline V gene, CDR1 is SGHTA and CDR2 is FQGNSA. The CDR3 contains 14 residues. V lost 6 bases, J lost 12 bases, and 11 bases stayed unmatched.

About this clonotype itself: At one end, the junction sequence differs from germline, possibly due to a read error. The V gene is TRBV6-6, the J gene TRBJ1-5; D might be TRBD1 (5 bases). Germline V gene sequence: CDR1 MNHNY, CDR2 SVGAGI (reference sequence). This CDR3 spans 14 amino acids. CDR3 amino acids: CACSIQAAGQPQHF. The CDR3 DNA is TGTGCCTGCAGCATACAGGCGGCGGGACAGCCCCAGCATTTT.

Judged by abundance, this clonotype is medium-sized. This rearrangement joins TRBV11-2 to TRBJ1-2; no clear D. With 3 bases removed from V and 6 bases from J, the gap between germline ends came to 11 bases. The CDR3 spans 13 residues. Germline values: CDR1 SGHAT, CDR2 FQNNGV. In DNA form, the CDR3 reads TGTGCCAGCAGCTTTTCCAACTGGGATGGCTACACCTTC. Residues: CASSFSNWDGYTF.

This clonotype was recorded at least ten times. This chain links TRBV5-6 with TRBJ1-3; D ambiguous. Germline CDR1 and CDR2: SGHDT and YYEEEE. The CDR3 spans 13 residues. Trimming cost V 4 bases and J 5 bases, with 10 bases left between them. CDR3 coding DNA: TGTGCCAGCAGCGAAACCTTGCGAAACACCATATATTTT. Translating it yields CASSETLRNTIYF.

This clonotype was found many times. The gene calls are TRBV12-3 or TRBV12-4 and TRBJ2-1; the match to TRBD2 covers 11 bases. The trim removed 6 bases at V and 7 bases at J, leaving 8 bases unmatched. The CDR3 contains 15 residues. For the CDR3, the DNA is TGTGCCAGCAGCGGGGTAGCGGGAGGGCCAAATGAGCAGTTCTTC. This encodes CASSGVAGGPNEQFF.

This clonotype was detected many times. The chain has TRBV12-3 or TRBV12-4 and TRBJ2-7; weak D call: TRBD1 (5 bases). V was pared by 3 bases and J by 3 bases, with 9 bases between. The CDR3 totals 13 residues. In DNA form, the CDR3 reads TGTGCCAGCAGTTTGGGCAGGGACTACGAGCAGTACTTC. This translates into CASSLGRDYEQYF.

The rearrangement uses TRBV10-3 and TRBJ2-7; 10 bases map to TRBD1. This CDR3 comprises 16 residues. V trimming: 7 bases; J trimming: 0 bases; junction bases outside the gene matches: 9. Germline assignment: CDR1 ENHRY and CDR2 SYGVKD. CDR3 coding DNA: TGTGCCATCAATTCAGGGACAGGGGCCTCCTCCTACGAGCAGTACTTC. It specifies CAINSGTGASSYEQYF.